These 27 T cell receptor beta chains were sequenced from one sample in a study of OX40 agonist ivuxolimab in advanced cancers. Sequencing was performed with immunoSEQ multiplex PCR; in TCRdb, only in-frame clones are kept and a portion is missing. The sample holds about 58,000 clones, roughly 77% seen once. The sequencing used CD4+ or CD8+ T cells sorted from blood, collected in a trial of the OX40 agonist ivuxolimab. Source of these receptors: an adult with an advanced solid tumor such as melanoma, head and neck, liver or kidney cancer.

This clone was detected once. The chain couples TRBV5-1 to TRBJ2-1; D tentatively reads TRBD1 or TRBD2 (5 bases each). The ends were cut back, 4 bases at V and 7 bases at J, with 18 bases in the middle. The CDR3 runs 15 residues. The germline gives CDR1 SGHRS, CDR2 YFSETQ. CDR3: CASSRIPGPGNEQFF. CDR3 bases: TGCGCCAGCAGCCGAATTCCGGGACCCGGGAATGAGCAGTTCTTC.

The CDR3 DNA reads TGCAGCGTTTCGTTCGAGAGAGGGAACTATGGCTACACCTTC. This codes for CSVSFERGNYGYTF. The chain carries TRBV29-1 and TRBJ1-2; D gene uncertain. The CDR3 sequence is 14 residues long. Germline loops: CDR1 SQVTM, CDR2 ANQGSEA. Trimming cost V 5 bases and J 2 bases, with 15 bases left between them.

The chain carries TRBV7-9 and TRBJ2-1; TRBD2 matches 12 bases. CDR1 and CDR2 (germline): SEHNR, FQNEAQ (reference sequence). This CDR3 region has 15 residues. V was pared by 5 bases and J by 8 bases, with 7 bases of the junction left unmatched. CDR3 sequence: CASSPWTSGNDEQFF. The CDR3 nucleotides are TGTGCCAGCAGCCCCTGGACTAGCGGGAACGATGAGCAGTTCTTC.

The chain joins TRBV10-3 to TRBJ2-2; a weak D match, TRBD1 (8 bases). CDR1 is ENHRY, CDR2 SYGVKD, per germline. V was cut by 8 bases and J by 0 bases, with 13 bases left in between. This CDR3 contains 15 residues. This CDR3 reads CAIWEGQANTGELFF. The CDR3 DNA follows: TGTGCCATCTGGGAGGGACAGGCGAACACCGGGGAGCTGTTTTTT.

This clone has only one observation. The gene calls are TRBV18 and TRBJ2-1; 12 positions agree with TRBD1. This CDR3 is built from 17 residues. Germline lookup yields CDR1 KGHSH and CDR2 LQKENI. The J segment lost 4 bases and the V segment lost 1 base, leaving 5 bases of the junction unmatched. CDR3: CASSPLQGQGAYNEQFF. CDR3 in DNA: TGTGCCAGCTCACCACTACAGGGACAGGGGGCATACAATGAGCAGTTCTTC. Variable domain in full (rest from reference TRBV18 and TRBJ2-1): NAGVMQNPRHLVRRRGQEARLRCSPMKGHSHVYWYRQLPEEGLKFMVYLQKENIIDESGMPKERFSAEFPKEGPSILRIQQVVRGDSAAYFCASSPLQGQGAYNEQFFGPGTRLTVL.

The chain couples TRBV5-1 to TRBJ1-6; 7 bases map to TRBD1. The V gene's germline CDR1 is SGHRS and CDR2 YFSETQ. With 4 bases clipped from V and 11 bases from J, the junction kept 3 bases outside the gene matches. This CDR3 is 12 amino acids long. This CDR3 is CASSTDRPPLHF. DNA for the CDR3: TGCGCCAGCAGCACGGACAGGCCACCCCTCCACTTT.

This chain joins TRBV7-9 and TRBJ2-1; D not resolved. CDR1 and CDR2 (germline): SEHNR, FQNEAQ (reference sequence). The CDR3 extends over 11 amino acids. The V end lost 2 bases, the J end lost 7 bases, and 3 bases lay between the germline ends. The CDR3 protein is CASSLMNEQFF. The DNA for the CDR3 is TGTGCCAGCAGCTTAATGAATGAGCAGTTCTTC.

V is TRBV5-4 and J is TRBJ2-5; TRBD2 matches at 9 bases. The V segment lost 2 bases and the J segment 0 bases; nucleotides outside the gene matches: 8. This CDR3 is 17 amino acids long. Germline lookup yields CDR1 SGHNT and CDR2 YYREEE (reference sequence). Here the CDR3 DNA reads TGTGCCAGCAGCTTAAGGCGGGGGGGGTCGTACCAAGAGACCCAGTACTTC. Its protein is CASSLRRGGSYQETQYF. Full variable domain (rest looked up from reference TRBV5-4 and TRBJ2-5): ETGVTQSPTHLIKTRGQQVTLRCSSQSGHNTVSWYQQALGQGPQFIFQYYREEENGRGNFPPRFSGLQFPNYSSELNVNALELDDSALYLCASSLRRGGSYQETQYFGPGTRLLVL.

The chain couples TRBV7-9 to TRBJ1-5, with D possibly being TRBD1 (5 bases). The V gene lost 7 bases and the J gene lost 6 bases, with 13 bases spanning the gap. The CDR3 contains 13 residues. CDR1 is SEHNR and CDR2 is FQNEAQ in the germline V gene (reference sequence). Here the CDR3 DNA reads TGTGCCAGCACGGGGGGGTGGGGTCAGCCCCAGCATTTT. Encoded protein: CASTGGWGQPQHF.

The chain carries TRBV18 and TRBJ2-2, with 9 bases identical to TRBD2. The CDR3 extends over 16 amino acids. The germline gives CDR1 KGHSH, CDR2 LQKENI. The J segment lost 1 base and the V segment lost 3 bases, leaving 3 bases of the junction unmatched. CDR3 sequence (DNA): TGTGCCAGCTCACCTTTAGCGGGGGTGAACACCGGGGAGCTGTTTTTT. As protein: CASSPLAGVNTGELFF.

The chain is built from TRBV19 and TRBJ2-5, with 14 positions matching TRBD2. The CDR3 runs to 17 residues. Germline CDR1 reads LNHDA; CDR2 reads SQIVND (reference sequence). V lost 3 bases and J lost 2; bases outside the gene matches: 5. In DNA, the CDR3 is TGTGCCAGTAGTATTCCGGGACTAGCGGGAGAACAAGAGACCCAGTACTTC. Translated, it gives CASSIPGLAGEQETQYF.

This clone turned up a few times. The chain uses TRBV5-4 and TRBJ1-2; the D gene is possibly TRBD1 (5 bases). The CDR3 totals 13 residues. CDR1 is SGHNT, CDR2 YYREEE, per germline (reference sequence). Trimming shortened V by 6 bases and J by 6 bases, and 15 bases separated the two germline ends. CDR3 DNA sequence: TGTGCCAGCATAGGAGACAGATTGAATGGCTACACCTTC. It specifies CASIGDRLNGYTF.

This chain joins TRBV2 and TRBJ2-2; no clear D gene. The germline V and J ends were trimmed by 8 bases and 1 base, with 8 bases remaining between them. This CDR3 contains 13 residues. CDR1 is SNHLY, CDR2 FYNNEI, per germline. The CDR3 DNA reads TGTGCCAGCCGTCTCGGGAACACCGGGGAGCTGTTTTTT. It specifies CASRLGNTGELFF. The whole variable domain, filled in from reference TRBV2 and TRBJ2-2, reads EPEVTQTPSHQVTQMGQEVILRCVPISNHLYFYWYRQILGQKVEFLVSFYNNEISEKSEIFDDQFSVERPDGSNFTLKIRSTKLEDSAMYFCASRLGNTGELFFGEGSRLTVL.

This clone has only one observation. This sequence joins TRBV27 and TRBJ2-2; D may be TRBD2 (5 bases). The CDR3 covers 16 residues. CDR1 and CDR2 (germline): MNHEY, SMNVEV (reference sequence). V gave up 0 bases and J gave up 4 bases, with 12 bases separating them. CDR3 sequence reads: CASSLSRSSGTGELFF. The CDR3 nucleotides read TGTGCCAGCAGTTTATCCCGCAGCAGCGGCACCGGGGAGCTGTTTTTT.

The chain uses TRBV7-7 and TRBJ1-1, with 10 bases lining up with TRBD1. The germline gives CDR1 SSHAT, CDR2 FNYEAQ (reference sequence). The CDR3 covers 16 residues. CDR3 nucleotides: TGTGCTACACACGCCCGGACAGGGGGGATGAACACTGAAGCTTTCTTT. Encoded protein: CATHARTGGMNTEAFF.

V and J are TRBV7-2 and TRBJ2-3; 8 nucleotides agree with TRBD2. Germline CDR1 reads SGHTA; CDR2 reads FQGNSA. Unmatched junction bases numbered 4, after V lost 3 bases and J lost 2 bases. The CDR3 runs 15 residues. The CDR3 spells CASSFGGGNTDTQYF. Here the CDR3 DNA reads TGTGCCAGCAGCTTCGGCGGGGGGAACACAGATACGCAGTATTTT.

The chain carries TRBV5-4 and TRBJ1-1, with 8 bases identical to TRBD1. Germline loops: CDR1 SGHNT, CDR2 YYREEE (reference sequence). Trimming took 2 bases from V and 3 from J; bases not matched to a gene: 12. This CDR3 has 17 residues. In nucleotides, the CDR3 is TGTGCCAGCAGCTTATTCACAGGGGGATACGCGGACACTGAAGCTTTCTTT. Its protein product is CASSLFTGGYADTEAFF.

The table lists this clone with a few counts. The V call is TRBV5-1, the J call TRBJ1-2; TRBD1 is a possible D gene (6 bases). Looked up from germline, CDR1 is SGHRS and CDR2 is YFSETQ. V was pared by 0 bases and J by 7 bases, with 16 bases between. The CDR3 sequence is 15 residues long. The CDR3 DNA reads TGCGCCAGCAGCTTGGGGTCCGAGGGGGTAGGTGGCTACACCTTC. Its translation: CASSLGSEGVGGYTF.

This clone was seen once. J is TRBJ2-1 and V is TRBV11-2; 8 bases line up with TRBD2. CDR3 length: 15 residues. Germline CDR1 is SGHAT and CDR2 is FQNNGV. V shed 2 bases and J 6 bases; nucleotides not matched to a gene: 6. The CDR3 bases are TGTGCCAGCAGCTTACGTCTAGCGGGTTCCAATGAGCAGTTCTTC. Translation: CASSLRLAGSNEQFF. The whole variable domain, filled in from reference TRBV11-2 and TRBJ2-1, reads EAGVAQSPRYKIIEKRQSVAFWCNPISGHATLYWYQQILGQGPKLLIQFQNNGVVDDSQLPKDRFSAERLKGVDSTLKIQPAKLEDSAVYLCASSLRLAGSNEQFFGPGTRLTVL.

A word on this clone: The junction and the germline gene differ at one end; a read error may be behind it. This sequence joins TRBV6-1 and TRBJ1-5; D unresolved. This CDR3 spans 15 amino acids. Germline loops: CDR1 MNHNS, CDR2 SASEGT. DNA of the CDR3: TGTGCCAGCAGCGAAGCGATAGGGTATGGTCAGCCCCAGCATTTT. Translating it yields CASSEAIGYGQPQHF.

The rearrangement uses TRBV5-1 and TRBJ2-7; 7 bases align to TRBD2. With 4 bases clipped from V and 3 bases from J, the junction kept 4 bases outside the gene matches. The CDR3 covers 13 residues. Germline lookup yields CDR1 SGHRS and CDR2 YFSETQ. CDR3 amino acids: CASSLWGGYEQYF. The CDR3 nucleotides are TGCGCCAGCAGCCTATGGGGGGGCTACGAGCAGTACTTC. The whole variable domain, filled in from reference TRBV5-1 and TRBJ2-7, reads KAGVTQTPRYLIKTRGQQVTLSCSPISGHRSVSWYQQTPGQGLQFLFEYFSETQRNKGNFPGRFSGRQFSNSRSEMNVSTLELGDSALYLCASSLWGGYEQYFGPGTRLTVT.

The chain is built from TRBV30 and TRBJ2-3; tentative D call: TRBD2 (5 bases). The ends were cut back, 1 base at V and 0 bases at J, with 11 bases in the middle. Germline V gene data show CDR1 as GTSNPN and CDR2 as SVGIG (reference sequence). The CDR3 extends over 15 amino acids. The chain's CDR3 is CAWSGKGASTDTQYF. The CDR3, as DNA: TGTGCCTGGAGTGGGAAGGGAGCTAGCACAGATACGCAGTATTTT.

CDR3 loop: CASSSQGVETQYF. CDR3 DNA sequence: TGTGCCAGCAGCAGTCAGGGGGTAGAGACCCAGTACTTC. V and J are TRBV7-9 and TRBJ2-5; 7 bases match TRBD1. CDR1 is SEHNR and CDR2 is FQNEAQ in the germline V gene (reference sequence). V was pared by 5 bases and J by 4 bases, with 4 bases of the junction left unmatched. The CDR3 runs to 13 residues.

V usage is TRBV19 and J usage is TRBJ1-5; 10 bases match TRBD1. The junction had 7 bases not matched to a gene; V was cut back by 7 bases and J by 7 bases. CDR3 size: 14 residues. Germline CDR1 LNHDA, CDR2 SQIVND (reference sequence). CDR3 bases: TGTGCCAGTACGGGACAGGGGAGACGCCAGCCCCAGCATTTT. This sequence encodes CASTGQGRRQPQHF.

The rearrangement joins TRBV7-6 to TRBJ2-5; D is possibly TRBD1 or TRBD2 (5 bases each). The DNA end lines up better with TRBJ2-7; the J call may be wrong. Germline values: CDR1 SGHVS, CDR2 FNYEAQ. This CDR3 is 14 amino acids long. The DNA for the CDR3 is TGTGCCAGCAGCCTCACGGGGCTGACCTACGAGCAGTACTTC. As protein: CASSLTGLTYEQYF.

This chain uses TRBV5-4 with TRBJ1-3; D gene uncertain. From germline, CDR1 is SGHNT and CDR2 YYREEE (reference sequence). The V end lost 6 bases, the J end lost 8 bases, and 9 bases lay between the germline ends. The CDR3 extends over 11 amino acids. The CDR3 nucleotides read TGTGCCAGCAAGATGAGCGACACCATATATTTT. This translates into CASKMSDTIYF.

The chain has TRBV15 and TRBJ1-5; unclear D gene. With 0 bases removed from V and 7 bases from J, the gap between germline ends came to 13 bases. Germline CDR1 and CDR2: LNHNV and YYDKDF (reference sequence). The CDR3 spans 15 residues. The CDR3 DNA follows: TGTGCCACCAGCAGAGAAATAGGGCGAGGACAGCCCCAGCATTTT. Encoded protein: CATSREIGRGQPQHF.